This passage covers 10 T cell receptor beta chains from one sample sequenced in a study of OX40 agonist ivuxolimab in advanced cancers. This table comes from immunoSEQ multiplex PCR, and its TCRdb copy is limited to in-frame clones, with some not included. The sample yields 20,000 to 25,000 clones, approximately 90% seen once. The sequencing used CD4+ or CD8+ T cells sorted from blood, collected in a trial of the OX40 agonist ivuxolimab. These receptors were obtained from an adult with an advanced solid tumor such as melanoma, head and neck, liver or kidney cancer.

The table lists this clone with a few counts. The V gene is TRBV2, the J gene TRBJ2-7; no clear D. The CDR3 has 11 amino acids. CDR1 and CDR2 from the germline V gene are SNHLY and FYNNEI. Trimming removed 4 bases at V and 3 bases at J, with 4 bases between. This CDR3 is CASSVLYEQYF. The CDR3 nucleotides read TGTGCCAGCAGTGTTCTCTACGAGCAGTACTTC.

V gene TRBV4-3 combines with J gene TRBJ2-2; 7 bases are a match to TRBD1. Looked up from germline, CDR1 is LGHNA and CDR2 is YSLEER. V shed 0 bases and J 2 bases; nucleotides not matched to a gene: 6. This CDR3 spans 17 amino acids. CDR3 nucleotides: TGCGCCAGCAGCCAAGATCTGAGGGGGCGAAACACCGGGGAGCTGTTTTTT. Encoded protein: CASSQDLRGRNTGELFF.

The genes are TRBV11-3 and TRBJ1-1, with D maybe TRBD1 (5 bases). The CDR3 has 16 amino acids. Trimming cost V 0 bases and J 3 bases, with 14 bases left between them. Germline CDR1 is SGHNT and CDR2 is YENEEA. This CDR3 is CASSLDSWQGYTEAFF. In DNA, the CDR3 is TGTGCCAGCAGCTTAGATTCTTGGCAGGGATACACTGAAGCTTTCTTT.

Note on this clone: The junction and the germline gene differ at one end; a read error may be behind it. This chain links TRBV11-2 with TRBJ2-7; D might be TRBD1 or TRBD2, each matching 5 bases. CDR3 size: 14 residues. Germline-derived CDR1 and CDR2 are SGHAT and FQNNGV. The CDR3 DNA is TGTGCCAGCAGCCCCGGCGAGGGGACCCCCGAGCGGTACTTC. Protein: CASSPGEGTPERYF.

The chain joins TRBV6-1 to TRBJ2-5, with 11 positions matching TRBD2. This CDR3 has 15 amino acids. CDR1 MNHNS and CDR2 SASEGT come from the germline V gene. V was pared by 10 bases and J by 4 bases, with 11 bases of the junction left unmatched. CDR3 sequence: CATLPSGRLLETQYF. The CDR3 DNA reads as TGTGCCACCCTTCCTAGCGGGAGGCTCCTAGAGACCCAGTACTTC.

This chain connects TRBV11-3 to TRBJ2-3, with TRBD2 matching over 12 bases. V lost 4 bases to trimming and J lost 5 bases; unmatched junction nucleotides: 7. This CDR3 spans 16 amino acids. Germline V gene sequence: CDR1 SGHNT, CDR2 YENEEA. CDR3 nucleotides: TGTGCCAGCAGCTCCGGACCGGGACTAGCGGGAGATACGCAGTATTTT. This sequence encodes CASSSGPGLAGDTQYF. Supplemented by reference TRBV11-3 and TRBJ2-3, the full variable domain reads EAGVVQSPRYKIIEKKQPVAFWCNPISGHNTLYWYLQNLGQGPELLIRYENEEAVDDSQLPKDRFSAERLKGVDSTLKIQPAELGDSAVYLCASSSGPGLAGDTQYFGPGTRLTVL.

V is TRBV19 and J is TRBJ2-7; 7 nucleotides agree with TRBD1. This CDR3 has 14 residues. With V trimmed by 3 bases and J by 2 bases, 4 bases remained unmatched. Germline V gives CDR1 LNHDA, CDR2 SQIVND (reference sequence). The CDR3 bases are TGTGCCAGTAGTATGACCGGGACAGCCTACGAGCAGTACTTC. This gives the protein CASSMTGTAYEQYF.

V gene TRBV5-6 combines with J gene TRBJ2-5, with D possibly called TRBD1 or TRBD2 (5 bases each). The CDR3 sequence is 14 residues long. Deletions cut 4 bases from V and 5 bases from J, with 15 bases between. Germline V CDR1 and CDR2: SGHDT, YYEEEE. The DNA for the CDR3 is TGTGCCAGCAGCACGGGACGCCTGGGGGAGACCCAGTACTTC. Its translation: CASSTGRLGETQYF. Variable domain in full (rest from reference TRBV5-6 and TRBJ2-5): DAGVTQSPTHLIKTRGQQVTLRCSPKSGHDTVSWYQQALGQGPQFIFQYYEEEERQRGNFPDRFSGHQFPNYSSELNVNALLLGDSALYLCASSTGRLGETQYFGPGTRLLVL.

The CDR3 DNA is TGTGCCAGCAGCTTATACGCCCCGGAGGGCCTCTATGGCTACACCTTC. Protein sequence: CASSLYAPEGLYGYTF. The chain links TRBV7-2 to TRBJ1-2; the D is unclear. Trimming left V 2 bases short and J 4 bases short, with 17 bases between. Germline values: CDR1 SGHTA, CDR2 FQGNSA. The length of the CDR3 is 16 residues.

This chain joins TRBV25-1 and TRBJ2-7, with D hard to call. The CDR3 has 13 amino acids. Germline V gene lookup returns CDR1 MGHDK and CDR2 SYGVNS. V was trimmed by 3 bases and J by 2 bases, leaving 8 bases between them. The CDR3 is CASSETQTYEQYF. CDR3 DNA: TGTGCCAGCAGTGAGACACAAACCTACGAGCAGTACTTC.